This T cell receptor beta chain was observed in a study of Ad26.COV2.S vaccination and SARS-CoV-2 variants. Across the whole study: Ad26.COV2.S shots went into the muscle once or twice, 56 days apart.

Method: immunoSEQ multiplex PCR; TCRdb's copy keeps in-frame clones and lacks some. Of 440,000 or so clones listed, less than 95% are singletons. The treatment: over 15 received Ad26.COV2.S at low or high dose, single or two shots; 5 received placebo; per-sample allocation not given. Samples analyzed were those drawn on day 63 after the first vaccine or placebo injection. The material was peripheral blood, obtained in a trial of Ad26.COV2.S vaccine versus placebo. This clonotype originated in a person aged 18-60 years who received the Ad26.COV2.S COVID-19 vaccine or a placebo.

The CDR3 protein is CASSSRAGATGELFF. In DNA form, the CDR3 reads TGTGCCAGCAGCTCGAGAGCGGGAGCGACCGGGGAGCTGTTTTTT. The gene calls are TRBV11-3 and TRBJ2-2, with 8 bases fitting TRBD2. Unmatched junction bases numbered 6, after V lost 4 bases and J lost 5 bases. Germline V gives CDR1 SGHNT, CDR2 YENEEA. There are 15 residues in the CDR3.